This TCR beta chain was recorded in a study of T-cell reconstitution after alpha-beta-depleted transplantation in children. Concerning this clonotype: The junction departs from germline at one end; a sequencing error may be responsible.

Unique molecular identifiers were used to barcode this TCRbeta library. TCRdb re-called the PCR reads through MiXCR, storing one row per CDR3 protein. The top ten clones hold roughly 5.4% of a sample with some 530,000 distinct CDR3 sequences, around 12% of them seen once. The CDR3 runs 13 residues. Per the germline V gene, CDR1 is DFQATT and CDR2 is SNEGSKA (reference sequence). The receptor's source is a human donor who donated a stem cell graft to a child with combined immunodeficiency. Sequenced material: PBMCs from the stem cell graft donor, taken from the stem cell graft. This sequence joins TRBV20-1 and TRBJ2-5; the match to TRBD2 covers 13 bases. In DNA form, the CDR3 reads TGCAGTGCCGGGACTAGCGGGGTGGAGACCCAGTGCTTC. It encodes CSAGTSGVETQCF.